This T cell receptor beta chain appears in the sequencing data of a study of blood T cell repertoires in COVID-19. Study background: COVID-19 samples collected from the United States, Italy and Spain covered acute and convalescent phases. Sample material is recorded as cDNA or gDNA derived from T cells, B-cell-depleted T cells, or PBMCs.

In the original workflow: Reference gene primer amplification gave estimated nucleated cell counts. TCRdb's copy holds only in-frame clones and misses some; the assay was immunoSEQ multiplex PCR. D and trimming come from the DNA, and the V and J calls and clone size come from that table. The sample comprises approximately 75,000 clones, 65% to 90% of which are singletons, and about 22% rests with the top ten. The TCR comes from a woman in her forties or fifties with acute or convalescent COVID-19. The sequenced sample was peripheral blood.

The CDR3 sequence: CASSLDMSNTEAFF. CDR3 bases: TGTGCCAGCAGCTTAGATATGTCGAACACTGAAGCTTTCTTT. The chain carries TRBV11-2 and TRBJ1-1; D gene ambiguous. Trimming stripped 0 bases from V and 1 base from J, with 6 bases between. In germline, CDR1 is SGHAT, CDR2 FQNNGV. The CDR3 totals 14 residues. Variable domain in full (rest from reference TRBV11-2 and TRBJ1-1): EAGVAQSPRYKIIEKRQSVAFWCNPISGHATLYWYQQILGQGPKLLIQFQNNGVVDDSQLPKDRFSAERLKGVDSTLKIQPAKLEDSAVYLCASSLDMSNTEAFFGQGTRLTVV.